The clone carrying this T cell receptor beta chain has only a few counts. This entry comes from a study of blood T cell repertoires in COVID-19. Study at large: Acute and convalescent COVID-19 specimens originated in the United States, Italy and Spain. PBMCs, B-cell-depleted T cells, or T cells provided the cDNA or gDNA that made up the material.

This CDR3 region has 15 residues. The germline gives CDR1 LGHNA, CDR2 YNFKEQ. Trimming took off 4 bases at V and 1 base at J, with 11 bases between the two ends. Per the original methods: Reference gene primers were amplified, and this amplification served to estimate nucleated cell counts. Generated by immunoSEQ multiplex PCR, the TCRdb table keeps only in-frame clones and is missing some. Clone size and the V and J calls come from that table; the DNA yielded D and trimming. The sample has 40,000 to 50,000 clones, about four fifths seen once; the top ten hold around 40%. The receptor was derived from a woman over 75 with acute or convalescent COVID-19. The V and J genes are TRBV4-2 and TRBJ1-5, with D perhaps TRBD1 (5 bases). Material for sequencing was peripheral blood. For the CDR3, the DNA is TGTGCCAGCAGCCGAGACAGCGGAAGCAATCAGCCCCAGCATTTT. The encoded protein is CASSRDSGSNQPQHF.